This TCR beta chain was documented in a study of shared clonotypes between healthy human individuals. The study, taken as a whole, reports: Naive subsets typically showed greater estimated richness than memory subsets. Clonotypes which were not shared had lower generation probabilities than clonotypes that all four donors shared.

As concerns this clone: Antigen unknown.

Original analysis: ImmunoSEQ only sent back junction sequences with no quality scores, so filtering was done differently. Method: immunoSEQ multiplex PCR; TCRdb's copy keeps in-frame clones and lacks some. V and J calls and clone size follow that table, whereas D and trimming were derived from the DNA. The sample has under 2.5 million clones, less than 95% seen once; the top ten hold about 0.36%. Trimming cost V 4 bases and J 0 bases; bases outside gene matches: 9. The CDR3 totals 16 residues. Germline loops: CDR1 MGHRA, CDR2 YSYEKL. The rearrangement links TRBV4-1 to TRBJ2-7; 7 nucleotides agree with TRBD2. The TCR originated in a man aged 18 to 29 in good health. Some clones in this sample may be carry-over from other donors' samples. Sequencing was done on a sample of naive CD4+ T cells from PBMCs. As for subset: CD45RA+ positively selected. CDR3 bases: TGCGCCAGCAGCCGGGAGGGGCCGCCTGTCTCCTACGAGCAGTACTTC. It translates to CASSREGPPVSYEQYF.